The 8 T cell receptor beta chains below come from one sample, sequenced in a study of Siglec-9 on CD8 T cells in melanoma. This table comes from immunoSEQ multiplex PCR, and its TCRdb copy is limited to in-frame clones, with some not included. The sample has 30,000 to 45,000 clones; 80% to 85% are singletons. The sequenced sample consisted of Siglec-9- CD8+ T cells sorted from blood. All receptors come from a human donor in good health.

V usage is TRBV19 and J usage is TRBJ1-2, with no clear D. Germline V gives CDR1 LNHDA, CDR2 SQIVND (reference sequence). The V and J ends lost 3 bases and 6 bases respectively, with 17 bases between them. CDR3 length: 15 residues. CDR3 bases: TGTGCCAGTAGTATCCCAACGACCCATTTCGATGGCTACACCTTC. Translated, it gives CASSIPTTHFDGYTF.

The chain carries TRBV6-5 and TRBJ2-6; D unresolved. This CDR3 contains 15 residues. The germline V gene has CDR1 MNHEY and CDR2 SVGAGI. V dropped 3 bases and J dropped 0 bases, with 6 bases sitting between them. Here the CDR3 reads CASSYDPSGANVLTF. Here the CDR3 DNA reads TGTGCCAGCAGTTATGACCCCTCTGGGGCCAACGTCCTGACTTTC.

This sequence joins TRBV9 and TRBJ2-5, with 7 bases aligning to TRBD1. With 4 bases clipped from V and 5 bases from J, the junction kept 14 bases outside the gene matches. There are 16 residues in the CDR3. Germline V gene lookup returns CDR1 SGDLS and CDR2 YYNGEE. DNA for the CDR3: TGTGCCAGCAGCCCCCGACAGGGAAGGTGGTTGGAGACCCAGTACTTC. Its translation: CASSPRQGRWLETQYF.

The genes are TRBV7-8 and TRBJ1-4, with TRBD1 matching 8 bases. The germline V gene has CDR1 SGHVS and CDR2 FQNEAQ. This CDR3 region has 15 residues. Unmatched junction bases numbered 10, after V lost 5 bases and J lost 8 bases. As DNA, the CDR3 is TGTGCCAGCAGCGGATTCGGGACAGGTGAAGAAAAACTGTTTTTT. Amino acid sequence: CASSGFGTGEEKLFF.

This rearrangement joins TRBV4-1 to TRBJ2-7, with a weak D call TRBD1 (6 bases). This CDR3 spans 14 amino acids. Germline V CDR1 and CDR2: MGHRA, YSYEKL. Deletions cut 4 bases from V and 0 bases from J, with 10 bases between. The CDR3 bases are TGCGCCAGCAGCCCCGAGGGGGTCTCCTACGAGCAGTACTTC. Protein sequence: CASSPEGVSYEQYF.

J is TRBJ2-5 and V is TRBV28; 9 bases map to TRBD2. Losses at the gene ends were 8 bases for V and 4 bases for J; bases not matched to a gene: 11. There are 15 residues in the CDR3. CDR1 MDHEN and CDR2 SYDVKM come from the germline V gene. CDR3 residues: CASGRRSGRGETQYF. The CDR3 DNA follows: TGTGCCAGCGGACGACGTAGCGGGAGAGGAGAGACCCAGTACTTC.

This clone was observed a few times. The chain's CDR3 is CASSPHPLDRGNQPQHF. CDR3 nucleotide sequence: TGCGCCAGCAGCCCCCATCCCCTAGACAGGGGGAATCAGCCCCAGCATTTT. The chain joins TRBV4-1 to TRBJ1-5, with 9 nucleotides matching TRBD1. In germline, CDR1 is MGHRA, CDR2 YSYEKL. V lost 4 bases and J lost 4; bases outside the gene matches: 11. The length of the CDR3 is 17 residues.

CDR3 sequence: CASSFRTGYGYTF. DNA of the CDR3: TGTGCCAGCAGTTTCCGGACGGGCTATGGCTACACCTTC. The chain carries TRBV28 and TRBJ1-2; D gene uncertain. V was clipped by 3 bases and J by 4 bases, with 9 bases between them. The germline CDR1 and CDR2 sequences are MDHEN and SYDVKM. This CDR3 comprises 13 residues.